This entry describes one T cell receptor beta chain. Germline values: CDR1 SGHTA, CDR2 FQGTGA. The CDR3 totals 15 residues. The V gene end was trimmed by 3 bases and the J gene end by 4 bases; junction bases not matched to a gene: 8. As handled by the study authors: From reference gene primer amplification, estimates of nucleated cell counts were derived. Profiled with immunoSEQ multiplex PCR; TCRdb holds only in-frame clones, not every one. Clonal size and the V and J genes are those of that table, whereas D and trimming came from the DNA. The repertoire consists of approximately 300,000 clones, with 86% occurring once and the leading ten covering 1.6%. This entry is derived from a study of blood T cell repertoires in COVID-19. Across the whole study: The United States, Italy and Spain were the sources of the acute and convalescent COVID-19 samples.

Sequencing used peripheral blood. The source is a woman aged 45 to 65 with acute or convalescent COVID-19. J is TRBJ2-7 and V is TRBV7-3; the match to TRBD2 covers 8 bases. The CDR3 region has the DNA TGTGCCAGCAGCTTTGGCGTGAGCGGGAGTTACGAGCAGTACTTC. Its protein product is CASSFGVSGSYEQYF.